The clone carrying this T cell receptor (beta chain) was counted at least ten times. Its target is unknown. The entry originates in a study of spatial heterogeneity in lung cancer. Across the whole study: Raw reads showed each unique TCR and UMI combination turning up more than ten times on average. Whole-study results and caveats: Expanded intratumoral alpha and beta TCR counts tracked tumor mutation counts.

Indicated time point: sample taken at primary tumor resection. Donation came from around 72 patients with untreated early-stage non-small cell lung cancer. Whole RNA was taken from tumor, nontumor lung or frozen PBMC; it was then sequenced unsorted. Every TCR cDNA molecule bore a unique molecular identifier. From the 5' RACE reads, TCRdb called clonotypes with MiXCR, one entry per CDR3 protein. Among 18,000 or so distinct CDR3 sequences, 6% to 7.5% were seen once, and the ten largest hold 20%. The V segment lost 4 bases and the J segment 3 bases; nucleotides outside the gene matches: 10. CDR3 length: 16 amino acids.

The rearrangement uses TRBV12-3 or TRBV12-4 and TRBJ1-2; 8 positions agree with TRBD1. This specimen consisted of lung tumor tissue, obtained at surgery. This clonotype was obtained from a female donor with early-stage non-small cell lung cancer. This chain's CDR3 is CASSSPPGGAYYGYTF. The DNA for the CDR3 is TGTGCCAGCAGTTCCCCCCCAGGGGGCGCTTACTATGGCTACACCTTC.